This T cell receptor beta chain was sequenced for a study of blood T cells in healthy people across ages (dated by TCRdb to about 2015). Concerning the study at large: Template switching captured roughly one uniquely barcoded TCR beta cDNA molecule per two T cells in model experiments. The study measured age-related changes in TCR beta repertoire diversity using deep sequencing normalized with unique cDNA molecular identifiers. To avoid experimental bias, donors of different ages were randomly spread across the sequencing lanes. Donors were grouped into four age groups: young (average about 15 years), middle-aged (about 40), aged (around 56) and long-lived (approximately 75). For two donors (one aged 18 to 29 and one aged 80 or older), the study analyzed two additional independent replicas of 1 million unique cDNA reads from the same blood draw.

What the research found in general, with its limitations: Estimates of total diversity from one million sequenced T cells were regarded as lower bounds and underestimates. There was a strong correlation between observed TCR beta diversity and the percentage of naive T cells measured by flow cytometry. Because the CMV infection status of the donors was unknown, age-related changes in expanded clonotypes may potentially have been confounded. Because profiling used bulk unsorted PBMCs, naive and antigen-experienced compartments could not be compared conclusively. Observed TCR beta diversity per million T cells fell roughly linearly with age, and a significant reduction was already apparent by age about 36. Compared with the aged group, the long-lived group had more naive CD4+ T cells, fewer expanded clones and increased TCR diversity, suggesting age selection.

Libraries came from 5' RACE. Sequencing instrument: Illumina HiSeq 2500. A second PCR of roughly 7 to 11 cycles was run with a J-beta primer mix and a sample-barcoded 5' primer. A template-switch 5' adaptor carrying 12 random nucleotides introduced a unique molecular identifier onto each TCR beta cDNA molecule. Each sample yielded at least 2.5 million CDR3-containing paired-end reads. All of the RNA was converted into first-strand cDNA using the Mint cDNA synthesis kit, with a TRBC-specific oligonucleotide serving as the primer. All cDNA was treated with uracil-DNA glycosylase and then went through a first 18-cycle PCR with the universal primers M1SS and BC2_uni_R. Per the original workflow: For normalization, 1 million high-quality reads were randomly selected from each sample, with every read carrying a distinct molecular identifier. Instead of being binned into consensus sequences, reads that shared molecular identifiers were thrown out. MiTCR, run with a Q25 quality threshold and the strictest error-elimination algorithm, handled CDR3 identification, clonotype clustering and error correction. Lower-bound total TCR beta diversity was estimated with a nonparametric unseen species model using Euler transformation. TCRdb reworked the public reads: Q25 trimming with fastp, MiXCR clone assembly, productive beta chains retained. Every distinct CDR3 protein forms one entry, paired with its most common genes and DNA. The V and J calls were not made by the authors but by TCRdb's processing. In this sample the table shows around 940,000 distinct CDR3 sequences, 45% to 60% of which occur a single time. The ten biggest clones cover about a fifth of the sample.

The approximately 39 donors, aged roughly 6 to 100 years, were systemically healthy Caucasian individuals from Russia. Roughly 11 milliliters of peripheral blood were drawn from each donor into EDTA-treated Vacutainer tubes. Ficoll-Paque density-gradient centrifugation was used to isolate PBMCs, with at least 6.5 million per sample. Total RNA, at least 5 micrograms per sample, was extracted from PBMCs with Trizol reagent. Naive CD45RAhigh/CD27high T cell percentages were measured by flow cytometry on a PBMC aliquot from every donor. Counted from cysteine to phenylalanine, this CDR3 has 17 amino acids. Only CDR3 DNA remains: 51 bases, in frame from the first base. V is cut back by 0 bases and J by 5 bases, with 8 bases in the junction unmatched. CDR1 MGHRA and CDR2 YSYEKL are derived from the germline V gene. This clonotype appeared a few times. What this receptor recognizes is not known. No qualities accompany the bases; no much larger clone lies one base away.

Sequenced: blood. This sequence was found in a woman aged 55-69 years in good health. The receptor chain draws on TRBV4-1 and TRBJ2-5; 11 nucleotides in the junction match TRBD2. The CDR3 protein: CASSQDSGTSGRETQYF. The sequenced DNA is TGCGCCAGCAGCCAAGACTCCGGGACTAGCGGTAGGGAGACCCAGTACTTC.